These 26 T cell receptor beta chains share one sample of origin, sequenced in a study of control samples from healthy donors and cancer patients. Repertoires were generated with immunoSEQ multiplex PCR, while TCRdb's copy carries only in-frame clones and drops some. The top ten clones hold 6% to 9.5% of a sample with under 150,000 clones, roughly nine tenths of them seen once. Specimen: PBMCs. The receptors were sampled from a man aged 50-60 years with head and neck cancer.

This clone was counted between two and nine times. The chain recombines TRBV3-1 (or the pseudogene TRBV3-2) with TRBJ1-2, with 7 bases lining up with TRBD1. This CDR3 has 15 amino acids. CDR1 and CDR2 (germline): LGHDT, YNNKEL (reference sequence). The J segment lost 2 bases and the V segment lost 3 bases, leaving 6 bases of the junction unmatched. The CDR3 here is CASSHLGQENYGYTF. For the CDR3, the DNA is TGTGCCAGCAGCCACCTAGGACAGGAAAACTATGGCTACACCTTC.

The chain uses TRBV5-6 and TRBJ1-1; 7 bases are shared with TRBD1. With V trimmed by 4 bases and J by 7 bases, 7 bases remained unmatched. CDR1 is SGHDT and CDR2 is YYEEEE in the germline V gene. The CDR3 sequence is 13 residues long. This CDR3 is CASSPKRQGEAFF. In DNA, the CDR3 is TGTGCCAGCAGCCCTAAACGACAGGGTGAAGCTTTCTTT.

This sequence joins TRBV2 and TRBJ2-1; 13 nucleotides match TRBD2. Trimming cost V 6 bases and J 9 bases; bases outside gene matches: 8. Per germline, CDR1 SNHLY and CDR2 FYNNEI. This CDR3 has 15 residues. The CDR3: CASRTTSGGAGEQFF. The CDR3 region has the DNA TGTGCCAGCAGGACCACTAGCGGGGGGGCCGGTGAGCAGTTCTTC.

The gene calls are TRBV6-5 and TRBJ2-2, with D perhaps TRBD2 (5 bases). The CDR3 contains 14 residues. Deletions cut 5 bases from V and 6 bases from J, with 13 bases between. Germline V gives CDR1 MNHEY, CDR2 SVGAGI. This CDR3 is CASSHGPGAGELFF. For the CDR3, the DNA is TGTGCCAGCAGTCATGGACCCGGGGCCGGGGAGCTGTTTTTT.

The V and J genes are TRBV6-2 or TRBV6-3 and TRBJ2-2, with unresolved D. The CDR3 consists of 15 residues. Trimming took off 5 bases at V and 3 bases at J, with 13 bases between the two ends. Per the germline V gene, CDR1 is MNHEY and CDR2 is SVGEGT. In DNA, the CDR3 is TGTGCCAGCAGTCTGTTTTCAGCTTACACCGGGGAGCTGTTTTTT. It encodes CASSLFSAYTGELFF.

The chain has TRBV29-1 and TRBJ2-1; weak D call: TRBD1 (7 bases). Germline V CDR1 and CDR2: SQVTM, ANQGSEA. The CDR3 runs to 13 residues. V lost 7 bases, J lost 7 bases, and 17 bases lay in between. Here the CDR3 reads CSGLTGRWNEQFF. CDR3 nucleotides: TGCAGCGGTCTGACAGGGAGGTGGAATGAGCAGTTCTTC.

The rearrangement joins TRBV5-1 to TRBJ2-1; D is possibly TRBD2 (5 bases). V was pared by 3 bases and J by 5 bases, with 9 bases between. From germline, CDR1 is SGHRS and CDR2 YFSETQ. The CDR3 totals 13 residues. The CDR3 sequence is CASSSGLDNEQFF. CDR3 in DNA: TGCGCCAGCAGCTCAGGACTTGACAATGAGCAGTTCTTC.

About this clone itself: One end of the junction is discordant with germline, which a read error may explain. The rearrangement uses TRBV4-1 and TRBJ1-6; TRBD1 might be the D (5 bases). CDR1 and CDR2 (germline): MGHRA, YSYEKL. This CDR3 has 16 residues. The CDR3 here is CAGSQEGQGVGSPLHF. The CDR3 coding sequence is TGCGCCGGCAGCCAAGAGGGGCAGGGCGTAGGATCACCCCTCCACTTT.

CDR3 in amino acids: CASRGQGATEAFF. DNA of the CDR3: TGTGCCAGCAGGGGACAGGGGGCGACTGAAGCTTTCTTT. The chain links TRBV2 to TRBJ1-1; 12 bases are shared with TRBD1. The V gene's germline CDR1 is SNHLY and CDR2 FYNNEI. V lost 6 bases to trimming and J lost 5 bases; unmatched junction nucleotides: 1. The CDR3 length is 13 residues.

The chain couples TRBV14 to TRBJ1-6; 9 positions match TRBD1. This CDR3 is 14 amino acids long. Germline CDR1 is SGHDN and CDR2 is FVKESK. V was pared by 2 bases and J by 8 bases, with 1 base of the junction left unmatched. Here the CDR3 reads CASSQRTGDSPLHF. The CDR3 DNA follows: TGTGCCAGCAGCCAAAGGACAGGGGATTCACCCCTCCACTTT.

The chain employs TRBV7-8 and TRBJ2-1; D not resolved. V was trimmed by 0 bases and J by 10 bases, leaving 7 bases between them. CDR1 SGHVS and CDR2 FQNEAQ come from the germline V gene. This CDR3 region has 12 residues. The CDR3 is CASSLARWEQFF. Written as DNA, the CDR3 is TGTGCCAGCAGCTTAGCTAGATGGGAGCAGTTCTTC.

In regard to this clone: The identical CDR3 is also encoded by other nucleotide sequences in the sample. The chain recombines TRBV19 with TRBJ1-5; the match to TRBD1 covers 7 bases. The CDR3 is 16 amino acids. Germline CDR1 reads LNHDA; CDR2 reads SQIVND (reference sequence). The trim removed 9 bases at V and 0 bases at J, leaving 11 bases unmatched. The CDR3 is CARQGNVHHSNQPQHF. CDR3 DNA: TGTGCCAGACAGGGGAATGTACATCATAGCAATCAGCCCCAGCATTTT. The entire variable domain, with the rest obtained from reference TRBV19 and TRBJ1-5, is as follows: DGGITQSPKYLFRKEGQNVTLSCEQNLNHDAMYWYRQDPGQGLRLIYYSQIVNDFQKGDIAEGYSVSREKKESFPLTVTSAQKNPTAFYLCARQGNVHHSNQPQHFGDGTRLSIL.

The chain employs TRBV28 and TRBJ2-1; no clear D. The V end lost 10 bases, the J end lost 6 bases, and 19 bases lay between the germline ends. Germline V lookup: CDR1 MDHEN, CDR2 SYDVKM. CDR3 length equals 14 residues. The CDR3 is CATTSLSFGNEQFF. CDR3 DNA: TGTGCCACCACGAGTCTCAGTTTCGGCAATGAGCAGTTCTTC.

The CDR3 region is CASSTDPAGGYTF. CDR3 nucleotides: TGCGCCAGCAGCACGGATCCTGCTGGAGGCTACACCTTC. The chain uses TRBV5-1 and TRBJ1-2, with unresolved D. CDR1 is SGHRS, CDR2 YFSETQ, per germline. Between the trimmed V and J ends, which lost 4 bases and 8 bases, there was a span of 15 bases. This CDR3 has 13 residues.

The chain couples TRBV18 to TRBJ2-5; no firm D call. V was pared by 0 bases and J by 5 bases, with 10 bases between. Germline assignment: CDR1 KGHSH and CDR2 LQKENI. There are 14 residues in the CDR3. The CDR3 nucleotides are TGTGCCAGCTCACCACCGGCCGGATCGGAGACCCAGTACTTC. Amino acids: CASSPPAGSETQYF. Complete variable domain (other parts from reference TRBV18 and TRBJ2-5): NAGVMQNPRHLVRRRGQEARLRCSPMKGHSHVYWYRQLPEEGLKFMVYLQKENIIDESGMPKERFSAEFPKEGPSILRIQQVVRGDSAAYFCASSPPAGSETQYFGPGTRLLVL.

The rearrangement joins TRBV5-1 to TRBJ2-4; 9 bases are a match to TRBD1. With 4 bases clipped from V and 8 bases from J, the junction kept 7 bases outside the gene matches. Per the germline V gene, CDR1 is SGHRS and CDR2 is YFSETQ. This CDR3 contains 14 residues. The CDR3 region has the DNA TGCGCCAGCAGCGATGGGACAGGGAAACACATTCAGTACTTC. Amino acid sequence: CASSDGTGKHIQYF.

J is TRBJ1-6 and V is TRBV28, with 10 bases lining up with TRBD1. The CDR3 is 16 residues long. The germline CDR1 and CDR2 sequences are MDHEN and SYDVKM. J was trimmed by 6 bases and V by 4 bases; bases with no gene match: 6. The CDR3 sequence is CASSSFGTGVNSPLHF. CDR3 in DNA: TGTGCCAGCAGTTCCTTTGGGACAGGGGTTAATTCACCCCTCCACTTT.

The V gene is TRBV28, the J gene TRBJ1-1, with 8 bases lining up with TRBD1. The CDR3 sequence is 15 residues long. Trimming removed 5 bases from V and 0 bases from J; junction bases left unmatched: 5. The V gene's germline CDR1 is MDHEN and CDR2 SYDVKM. The CDR3 here is CASSNPGQVNTEAFF. The CDR3, as DNA: TGTGCCAGCAGTAACCCGGGACAGGTGAACACTGAAGCTTTCTTT.

V is TRBV5-1 and J is TRBJ1-2; no clear D. The ends were cut back, 0 bases at V and 2 bases at J, with 5 bases in the middle. This CDR3 has 13 amino acids. Germline values: CDR1 SGHRS, CDR2 YFSETQ. The CDR3 nucleotides are TGCGCCAGCAGCTTGGTACAGAACTATGGCTACACCTTC. Protein product: CASSLVQNYGYTF.

V and J are TRBV4-1 and TRBJ2-7; possibly TRBD2 for D (5 bases). Trimming took off 4 bases at V and 2 bases at J, with 15 bases between the two ends. CDR1 is MGHRA and CDR2 is YSYEKL in the germline V gene. The CDR3 runs 15 residues. The CDR3 loop is CASSPASGAPYEQYF. Here the CDR3 DNA reads TGCGCCAGCAGCCCCGCCAGCGGAGCCCCCTACGAGCAGTACTTC.

V is TRBV5-1 and J is TRBJ1-4; D might be TRBD1 (5 bases). With 4 bases removed from V and 10 bases from J, the gap between germline ends came to 17 bases. Germline assignment: CDR1 SGHRS and CDR2 YFSETQ. The CDR3 covers 14 residues. CDR3 amino acids: CASSPGAERGKLFF. In DNA, the CDR3 is TGCGCCAGCAGCCCCGGGGCCGAGAGAGGAAAACTGTTTTTT.

This chain links TRBV18 with TRBJ1-2; D is uncertain. Germline assignment: CDR1 KGHSH and CDR2 LQKENI. Trimming took 6 bases from V and 4 from J, leaving 18 bases between them. This CDR3 comprises 15 residues. The CDR3, as DNA: TGTGCCAGCTCCCCCCGGACTCTATGGGGCTATGGCTACACCTTC. Encoded protein: CASSPRTLWGYGYTF.

This chain joins TRBV10-2 and TRBJ1-6; D remains unclear. The CDR3 spans 15 residues. V was shortened by 0 bases and J by 6 bases, with 9 bases between the two germline ends. Germline values: CDR1 WSHSY, CDR2 SAAADI. CDR3 sequence (DNA): TGCGCCAGCAGTGAGTCGGCGATCGGTAATTCACCCCTCCACTTT. It is translated as CASSESAIGNSPLHF.

The rearrangement joins TRBV28 to TRBJ1-2, with 9 bases identical to TRBD1. Trimming cost V 1 base and J 5 bases; bases outside gene matches: 14. CDR3 size: 18 residues. CDR1 and CDR2 (germline): MDHEN, SYDVKM. The CDR3 loop reads CASSLLTGGRRKVYGYTF. In nucleotides, the CDR3 is TGTGCCAGCAGTTTATTGACAGGGGGTCGGCGGAAGGTATATGGCTACACCTTC.

This chain uses TRBV5-6 with TRBJ1-1; a possible D gene is TRBD1 (6 bases). The CDR3 loop spans 17 amino acids. V was pared by 0 bases and J by 5 bases, with 20 bases between. Germline CDR1 is SGHDT and CDR2 is YYEEEE. For the CDR3, the DNA is TGTGCCAGCAGCTTGGGGGGGCACAGGGTGGGGAGTACTGAAGCTTTCTTT. This codes for CASSLGGHRVGSTEAFF.

This chain joins TRBV7-6 and TRBJ2-2; 11 bases fit TRBD1. The ends lost 5 bases at V and 5 bases at J; junction bases unmatched: 4. CDR3 length: 15 residues. The germline gives CDR1 SGHVS, CDR2 FNYEAQ. The CDR3 loop reads CASSPGQGGTGELFF. CDR3 DNA sequence: TGTGCCAGCAGCCCGGGACAGGGGGGTACCGGGGAGCTGTTTTTT.